This T cell receptor (beta chain) came from a study of T cells in Graves' hyperthyroidism and ophthalmopathy. Study-wide context: Peripheral blood draws took place at initial diagnosis, ahead of any treatment.

Researchers amplified the TCR beta CDR3 regions from RNA transcripts. The study used the HTBI primer set for a first-round RT-PCR of the TCR CDR3. TCRdb re-analysed the multiplex PCR reads in MiXCR, keeping a single row per CDR3 protein. The table includes hundreds of thousands of distinct CDR3 sequences, about 15% detected once. CDR1 is DFQATT, CDR2 SNEGSKA, per germline (reference sequence). J was trimmed by 4 bases and V by 2 bases; bases with no gene match: 3. CDR3 length: 13 residues. Overall study results and limits: Using 13 V-J features, a model discriminated ophthalmopathy from stable hyperthyroidism.

Graves' hyperthyroidism was deemed stable absent ophthalmopathy progression within 18 months. A patient was excluded if there was uncontrolled infection, other autoimmune disease, pregnancy or lactation. As to this clonotype: Its specificity is not known.

Material: blood. V and J are TRBV20-1 and TRBJ1-1; TRBD1 matches 8 bases. The receptor was isolated from a woman aged 18 to 35 with Graves' hyperthyroidism. CDR3 residues: CSARQGARTEAFF. CDR3 sequence (DNA): TGCAGTGCTAGACAGGGGGCGCGCACTGAAGCTTTCTTT.